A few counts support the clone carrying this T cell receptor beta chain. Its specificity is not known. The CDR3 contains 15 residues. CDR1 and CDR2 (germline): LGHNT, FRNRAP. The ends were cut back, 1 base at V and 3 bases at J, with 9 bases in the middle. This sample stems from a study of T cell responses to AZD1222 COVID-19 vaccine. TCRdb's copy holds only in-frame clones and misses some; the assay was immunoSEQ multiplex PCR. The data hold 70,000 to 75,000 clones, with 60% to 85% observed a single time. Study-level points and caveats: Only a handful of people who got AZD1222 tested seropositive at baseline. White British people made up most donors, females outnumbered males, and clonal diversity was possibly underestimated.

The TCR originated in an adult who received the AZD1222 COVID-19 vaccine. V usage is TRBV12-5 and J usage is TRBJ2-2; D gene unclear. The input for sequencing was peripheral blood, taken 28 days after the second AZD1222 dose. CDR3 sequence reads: CASGLEGHYTGELFF. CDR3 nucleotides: TGTGCTAGTGGTTTGGAGGGCCATTACACCGGGGAGCTGTTTTTT.